One and the same sample provided the 32 T cell receptor beta chains below, sequenced in a study of blood T cell repertoires in COVID-19. Produced via immunoSEQ multiplex PCR; TCRdb's table is partial and in-frame only. Of some 89,000 clones listed, around nine tenths are singletons. Sequencing was performed on peripheral blood. Receptors originate from a human donor in a cohort sampled during active COVID-19.

This clone was found a few times. The rearrangement uses TRBV6-5 and TRBJ1-5; 7 nucleotides align to TRBD1. The J segment lost 2 bases and the V segment lost 4 bases, leaving 2 bases of the junction unmatched. Looked up from germline, CDR1 is MNHEY and CDR2 is SVGAGI. This CDR3 contains 14 residues. CDR3 nucleotides: TGTGCCAGCAGTTCTGGGACAGGCAATCAGCCCCAGCATTTT. It encodes CASSSGTGNQPQHF.

CDR3 DNA: TGTGCCAGCAGTTACGGGGGACAGAACTATGGCTACACCTTC. Translation: CASSYGGQNYGYTF. The chain combines TRBV6-5 with TRBJ1-2; 7 bases match TRBD1. Germline V gene data show CDR1 as MNHEY and CDR2 as SVGAGI. J was trimmed by 2 bases and V by 2 bases; bases with no gene match: 2. CDR3 size: 14 residues.

There are a few counts of this clone. This rearrangement joins TRBV11-2 to TRBJ2-1; 14 nucleotides align to TRBD2. The V gene's germline CDR1 is SGHAT and CDR2 FQNNGV. The CDR3 is 17 amino acids. J lost 9 bases, V lost 5 bases, and 12 bases had no gene match. The CDR3 protein is CASSLSSGLAGDSEQFF. The CDR3 region has the DNA TGTGCCAGCAGCCTGTCATCGGGACTAGCGGGGGACAGTGAGCAGTTCTTC.

The gene calls are TRBV2 and TRBJ1-1, with D uncertain. V was trimmed by 0 bases and J by 4 bases, leaving 15 bases between them. The germline V gene has CDR1 SNHLY and CDR2 FYNNEI. The length of the CDR3 is 16 residues. The chain's CDR3 is CASSEAYALRGTEAFF. DNA for the CDR3: TGTGCCAGCAGTGAAGCTTATGCCCTCCGAGGCACTGAAGCTTTCTTT. Combining the CDR3 with reference TRBV2 and TRBJ1-1 gives the whole variable domain EPEVTQTPSHQVTQMGQEVILRCVPISNHLYFYWYRQILGQKVEFLVSFYNNEISEKSEIFDDQFSVERPDGSNFTLKIRSTKLEDSAMYFCASSEAYALRGTEAFFGQGTRLTVV.

The V call is TRBV6-4, the J call TRBJ2-7, with 8 bases aligning to TRBD1. Germline V lookup: CDR1 MRHNA, CDR2 SNTAGT. CDR3 size: 14 residues. V shed 5 bases and J 1 base; nucleotides not matched to a gene: 4. The CDR3 DNA reads TGTGCCAGCAGTCCAACAGGGGGATCCTACGAGCAGTACTTC. Amino acids: CASSPTGGSYEQYF.

V usage is TRBV19 and J usage is TRBJ1-1, with a weak D call TRBD1 (5 bases). The CDR3 covers 18 residues. Germline CDR1 LNHDA, CDR2 SQIVND (reference sequence). The V end was cut by 2 bases, the J end by 4 bases, with 23 bases between. The CDR3 loop reads CASSIRGAGLQRTTEAFF. In DNA form, the CDR3 reads TGTGCCAGTAGTATAAGAGGGGCGGGGCTTCAGAGAACCACTGAAGCTTTCTTT. Drawing the rest from reference TRBV19 and TRBJ1-1, the complete variable domain is DGGITQSPKYLFRKEGQNVTLSCEQNLNHDAMYWYRQDPGQGLRLIYYSQIVNDFQKGDIAEGYSVSREKKESFPLTVTSAQKNPTAFYLCASSIRGAGLQRTTEAFFGQGTRLTVV.

V gene TRBV5-1 combines with J gene TRBJ2-1; 10 bases fit TRBD2. Germline lookup yields CDR1 SGHRS and CDR2 YFSETQ. After removal of 2 bases from V and 8 bases from J, the junction contained 7 bases not matched to a gene. The length of the CDR3 is 15 residues. The CDR3 here is CASSFVAGGLDEQFF. As DNA, the CDR3 is TGCGCCAGCAGCTTTGTAGCGGGGGGCCTGGATGAGCAGTTCTTC.

The J gene is TRBJ1-2, the V gene TRBV4-1; D call uncertain. The V end was cut by 0 bases, the J end by 2 bases, with 10 bases between. The length of the CDR3 is 15 residues. Germline CDR1 and CDR2: MGHRA and YSYEKL. The CDR3 loop reads CASSQDSKSNYGYTF. DNA of the CDR3: TGCGCCAGCAGCCAAGATAGCAAATCCAACTATGGCTACACCTTC.

The gene calls are TRBV18 and TRBJ2-3; 9 bases are a match to TRBD2. The germline V gene encodes CDR1 KGHSH and CDR2 LQKENI. The CDR3 has 17 amino acids. With 0 bases clipped from V and 4 bases from J, the junction kept 8 bases outside the gene matches. The CDR3 nucleotides read TGTGCCAGCTCACCACCGACGGTAGCGGGAGTCGCAGATACGCAGTATTTT. Its translation: CASSPPTVAGVADTQYF.

The gene calls are TRBV28 and TRBJ2-2; 8 bases are shared with TRBD1. J lost 6 bases, V lost 5 bases, and 5 bases had no gene match. The germline V gene encodes CDR1 MDHEN and CDR2 SYDVKM. The CDR3 extends over 14 amino acids. The DNA for the CDR3 is TGTGCCAGCAGTCGACAGGGGAGCCCCGGGGAGCTGTTTTTT. Its protein is CASSRQGSPGELFF.

This rearrangement joins TRBV5-4 to TRBJ2-1; 13 bases align to TRBD2. This CDR3 has 15 residues. J lost 6 bases, V lost 3 bases, and 3 bases had no gene match. CDR1 is SGHNT and CDR2 is YYREEE in the germline V gene (reference sequence). This chain's CDR3 is CASSSGLAGINEQFF. The CDR3 DNA reads as TGTGCCAGCAGCTCGGGACTAGCGGGAATCAATGAGCAGTTCTTC.

This sequence joins TRBV5-1 and TRBJ2-7, with 8 bases fitting TRBD2. The CDR3 is 16 residues long. V dropped 4 bases and J dropped 3; count of bases not matched to a gene: 12. The germline V gene has CDR1 SGHRS and CDR2 YFSETQ. The CDR3: CASSPDRAGGIYEQYF. In nucleotides, the CDR3 is TGCGCCAGCAGCCCGGACCGGGCGGGAGGCATCTACGAGCAGTACTTC.

The rearrangement uses TRBV7-2 and TRBJ2-2, with D tentatively TRBD1 (6 bases). The CDR3 has 15 amino acids. Trimming left V 1 base short and J 9 bases short, with 15 bases between. The germline CDR1 and CDR2 sequences are SGHTA and FQGNSA. The CDR3 DNA is TGTGCCAGCAGCTTAGACAGACAGGCCCACCGGGAGCTGTTTTTT. Encoded protein: CASSLDRQAHRELFF.

This CDR3 reads CASSFGLAGAGRADTQYF. CDR3 coding DNA: TGTGCCAGCAGCTTTGGACTAGCGGGAGCCGGAAGGGCAGATACGCAGTATTTT. V usage is TRBV5-6 and J usage is TRBJ2-3; 13 bases align to TRBD2. Germline values: CDR1 SGHDT, CDR2 YYEEEE. This CDR3 region has 18 residues. V was clipped by 2 bases and J by 4 bases; unmatched bases: 10.

The chain joins TRBV7-2 to TRBJ1-2; 7 nucleotides match TRBD1. Germline CDR1 SGHTA, CDR2 FQGNSA. The CDR3 runs 14 residues. V gave up 5 bases and J gave up 5 bases; unmatched junction bases: 8. CDR3 residues: CASSPQGGRYGYTF. The CDR3 DNA reads as TGTGCCAGCAGCCCGCAGGGGGGTAGATATGGCTACACCTTC. Using reference TRBV7-2 and TRBJ1-2 for the parts outside the CDR3, the full variable domain is GAGVSQSPSNKVTEKGKDVELRCDPISGHTALYWYRQSLGQGLEFLIYFQGNSAPDKSGLPSDRFSAERTGGSVSTLTIQRTQQEDSAVYLCASSPQGGRYGYTFGSGTRLTVV.

The V and J genes are TRBV10-3 and TRBJ2-3, with 13 bases that match TRBD2. This CDR3 is 16 amino acids long. Germline V lookup: CDR1 ENHRY, CDR2 SYGVKD. The V segment lost 6 bases and the J segment 4 bases; nucleotides outside the gene matches: 7. The CDR3 sequence: CAIRSTSGGFSDTQYF. The CDR3 nucleotides read TGTGCCATCAGATCGACTAGCGGGGGGTTTTCAGATACGCAGTATTTT.

This chain connects TRBV29-1 to TRBJ2-7; possible D gene TRBD2, 7 bases. This CDR3 is 13 amino acids long. Germline CDR1 SQVTM, CDR2 ANQGSEA. V lost 4 bases and J 1 base, leaving 11 bases between the germline ends. CDR3 DNA: TGCAGCGTTGCGGGGGGCAGTTCCTACGAGCAGTACTTC. It is translated as CSVAGGSSYEQYF.

This chain's CDR3 is CSVLPANEKLFF. The CDR3 bases are TGCAGCGTTTTACCGGCTAATGAAAAACTGTTTTTT. The rearrangement links TRBV29-1 to TRBJ1-4, with D uncertain. Looked up from germline, CDR1 is SQVTM and CDR2 is ANQGSEA. This CDR3 region has 12 residues. V was pared by 5 bases and J by 3 bases, with 7 bases between.

The V and J genes are TRBV7-2 and TRBJ1-2, with D possibly matching TRBD1 (6 bases). Germline V CDR1 and CDR2: SGHTA, FQGNSA. This CDR3 region has 13 residues. Trimming left V 8 bases short and J 6 bases short, with 16 bases between. The DNA for the CDR3 is TGTGCCAGCCACTTCTGGGGGGGCAATGGCTACACCTTC. Protein sequence: CASHFWGGNGYTF.

This chain connects TRBV3-1 (or the pseudogene TRBV3-2) to TRBJ1-3; no reliable D call. CDR1 and CDR2 from the germline V gene are LGHDT and YNNKEL (reference sequence). Trimming shortened V by 6 bases and J by 5 bases, and 8 bases separated the two germline ends. CDR3 size: 12 residues. The CDR3 is CASSPGRNTIYF. The CDR3 DNA sequence: TGTGCCAGCAGTCCGGGTAGAAACACCATATATTTT.

The chain uses TRBV7-2 and TRBJ1-6; a weak D match, TRBD1 (6 bases). CDR1 and CDR2 (germline): SGHTA, FQGNSA. The CDR3 is 18 amino acids. Between the trimmed V and J ends, which lost 1 base and 0 bases, there was a span of 13 bases. CDR3 bases: TGTGCCAGCAGCTTAGAGGGGGTCGAGAGCTCCTATAATTCACCCCTCCACTTT. Its protein is CASSLEGVESSYNSPLHF.

CDR3 region: CASSRGGGQPQHF. The CDR3 DNA follows: TGTGCCAGCAGCCGTGGGGGGGGCCAGCCCCAGCATTTT. This chain uses TRBV7-6 with TRBJ1-5, with a tentative D call TRBD1 (6 bases). Germline CDR1 and CDR2: SGHVS and FNYEAQ. The CDR3 extends over 13 amino acids. V lost 5 bases to trimming and J lost 7 bases, with 12 bases between them.

CDR3 loop: CASSGPANNSPLHF. In DNA, the CDR3 is TGTGCCAGCTCAGGGCCAGCTAATAATTCACCCCTCCACTTT. V usage is TRBV18 and J usage is TRBJ1-6; the D is unclear. Germline V gives CDR1 KGHSH, CDR2 LQKENI. This CDR3 is 14 amino acids long. Trimming shortened V by 5 bases and J by 5 bases, and 10 bases separated the two germline ends.

The chain links TRBV19 to TRBJ2-7; TRBD2 is a possible D gene (5 bases). Germline loops: CDR1 LNHDA, CDR2 SQIVND (reference sequence). CDR3 length: 13 amino acids. The ends were cut back, 4 bases at V and 7 bases at J, with 14 bases in the middle. CDR3 nucleotide sequence: TGTGCCAGTAGTACACTTACGGGGTTGGAGCAGTACTTC. It encodes CASSTLTGLEQYF.

This clone was observed a handful of times. CDR3 nucleotides: TGTGCCAGCAGCTTAGGCAGCTACAATGAGCAGTTCTTC. It codes for CASSLGSYNEQFF. The rearrangement joins TRBV7-9 to TRBJ2-1; D is ambiguous. The CDR3 spans 13 residues. The V and J ends lost 1 base and 3 bases respectively, with 4 bases between them. Germline lookup yields CDR1 SEHNR and CDR2 FQNEAQ (reference sequence).

The J gene is TRBJ2-7, the V gene TRBV30, with 8 bases identical to TRBD2. This CDR3 is 17 amino acids long. The germline gives CDR1 GTSNPN, CDR2 SVGIG (reference sequence). Unmatched junction bases numbered 16, after V lost 3 bases and J lost 3 bases. The CDR3 DNA sequence: TGTGCCTGGAGCCCCGGGGGGGCCGGAAAATGGTTCTACGAGCAGTACTTC. This sequence encodes CAWSPGGAGKWFYEQYF.

The chain has TRBV2 and TRBJ1-2; 7 bases align to TRBD1. The ends lost 10 bases at V and 4 bases at J; junction bases unmatched: 18. The CDR3 length is 16 residues. Germline loops: CDR1 SNHLY, CDR2 FYNNEI. CDR3 sequence reads: CAIGPWSEQGGYGYTF. CDR3 nucleotides: TGTGCCATCGGACCATGGTCGGAGCAGGGGGGCTATGGCTACACCTTC.

The genes are TRBV18 and TRBJ2-1; 9 nucleotides align to TRBD1. Germline V gene sequence: CDR1 KGHSH, CDR2 LQKENI. CDR3 length: 17 residues. The junction had 17 bases not matched to a gene; V was cut back by 4 bases and J by 10 bases. DNA of the CDR3: TGTGCCAGCTCACACACCCTACCGGGACAGGGAGGAATCGAGCAGTTCTTC. It yields the protein CASSHTLPGQGGIEQFF. Full variable domain (outside the CDR3, taken from reference TRBV18 and TRBJ2-1): NAGVMQNPRHLVRRRGQEARLRCSPMKGHSHVYWYRQLPEEGLKFMVYLQKENIIDESGMPKERFSAEFPKEGPSILRIQQVVRGDSAAYFCASSHTLPGQGGIEQFFGPGTRLTVL.

This chain joins TRBV5-6 and TRBJ2-2; possible D gene TRBD1, 5 bases. Trimming shortened V by 4 bases and J by 2 bases, and 9 bases separated the two germline ends. Germline-derived CDR1 and CDR2 are SGHDT and YYEEEE. CDR3 length: 14 amino acids. The CDR3 spells CASSGQTNTGELFF. As DNA, the CDR3 is TGTGCCAGCAGCGGACAAACCAACACCGGGGAGCTGTTTTTT.

The chain is built from TRBV27 and TRBJ2-7, with 8 bases aligning to TRBD2. Germline loops: CDR1 MNHEY, CDR2 SMNVEV (reference sequence). With 6 bases clipped from V and 1 base from J, the junction kept 2 bases outside the gene matches. CDR3 length: 13 amino acids. The CDR3 nucleotides read TGTGCCAGCAGCGGCGGGGGGTCCTACGAGCAGTACTTC. The encoded protein is CASSGGGSYEQYF.

The chain uses TRBV27 and TRBJ2-7; 14 bases line up with TRBD2. The CDR3 consists of 16 residues. CDR1 is MNHEY, CDR2 SMNVEV, per germline (reference sequence). V trimming: 5 bases; J trimming: 7 bases; junction bases outside the gene matches: 10. As DNA, the CDR3 is TGTGCCAGCAGTGGACCCGGACTAGCGGGAGGTTGGGAGCAGTACTTC. Its translation is CASSGPGLAGGWEQYF.

The chain is built from TRBV7-9 and TRBJ1-1; the match to TRBD1 covers 11 bases. The CDR3 is 13 residues long. Per the germline V gene, CDR1 is SEHNR and CDR2 is FQNEAQ (reference sequence). V lost 8 bases, J lost 4 bases, and 3 bases stayed unmatched. The CDR3 reads CASGTGGFTEAFF. DNA for the CDR3: TGTGCCAGCGGGACAGGGGGTTTCACTGAAGCTTTCTTT.